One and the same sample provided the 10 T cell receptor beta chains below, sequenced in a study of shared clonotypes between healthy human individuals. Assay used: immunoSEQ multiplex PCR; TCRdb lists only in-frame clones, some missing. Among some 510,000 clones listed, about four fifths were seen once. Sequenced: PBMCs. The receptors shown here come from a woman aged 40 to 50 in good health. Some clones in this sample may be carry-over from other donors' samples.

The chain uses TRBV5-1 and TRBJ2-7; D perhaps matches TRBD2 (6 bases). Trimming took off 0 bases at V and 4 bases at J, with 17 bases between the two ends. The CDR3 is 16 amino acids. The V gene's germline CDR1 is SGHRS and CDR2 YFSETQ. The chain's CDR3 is CASSLGRAGPFYEQYF. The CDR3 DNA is TGCGCCAGCAGCTTGGGGCGGGCGGGACCGTTTTACGAGCAGTACTTC.

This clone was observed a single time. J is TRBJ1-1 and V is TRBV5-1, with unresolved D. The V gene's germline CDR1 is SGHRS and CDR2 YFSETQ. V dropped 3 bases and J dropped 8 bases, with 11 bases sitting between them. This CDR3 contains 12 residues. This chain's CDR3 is CASSSDGYEAFF. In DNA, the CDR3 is TGCGCCAGCAGCTCAGACGGTTACGAAGCTTTCTTT. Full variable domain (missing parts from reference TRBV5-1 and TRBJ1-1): KAGVTQTPRYLIKTRGQQVTLSCSPISGHRSVSWYQQTPGQGLQFLFEYFSETQRNKGNFPGRFSGRQFSNSRSEMNVSTLELGDSALYLCASSSDGYEAFFGQGTRLTVV.

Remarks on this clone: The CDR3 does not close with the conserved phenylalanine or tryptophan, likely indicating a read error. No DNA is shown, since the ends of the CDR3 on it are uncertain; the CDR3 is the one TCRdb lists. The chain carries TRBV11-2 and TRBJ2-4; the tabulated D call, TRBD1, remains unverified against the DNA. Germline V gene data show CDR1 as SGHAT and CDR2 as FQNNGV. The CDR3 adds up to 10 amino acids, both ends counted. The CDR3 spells CASSLDRSYS.

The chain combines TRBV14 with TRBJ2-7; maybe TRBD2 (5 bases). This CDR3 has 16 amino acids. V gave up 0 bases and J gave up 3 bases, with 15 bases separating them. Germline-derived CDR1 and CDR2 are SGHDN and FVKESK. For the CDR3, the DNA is TGTGCCAGCAGCCAAGATCTGTTAGCGCATATCTACGAGCAGTACTTC. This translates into CASSQDLLAHIYEQYF.

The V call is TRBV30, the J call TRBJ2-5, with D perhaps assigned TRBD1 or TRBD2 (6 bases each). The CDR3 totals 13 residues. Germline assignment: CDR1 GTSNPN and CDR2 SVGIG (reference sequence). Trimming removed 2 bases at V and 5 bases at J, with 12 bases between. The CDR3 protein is CAWSSQGRETQYF. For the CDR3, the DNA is TGTGCCTGGAGTTCGCAGGGGAGGGAGACCCAGTACTTC. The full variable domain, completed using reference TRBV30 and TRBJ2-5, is SQTIHQWPATLVQPVGSPLSLECTVEGTSNPNLYWYRQAAGRGLQLLFYSVGIGQISSEVPQNLSASRPQDRQFILSSKKLLLSDSGFYLCAWSSQGRETQYFGPGTRLLVL.

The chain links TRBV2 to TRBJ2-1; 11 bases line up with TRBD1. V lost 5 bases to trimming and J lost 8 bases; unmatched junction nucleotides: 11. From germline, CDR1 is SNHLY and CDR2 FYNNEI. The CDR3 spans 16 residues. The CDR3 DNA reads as TGTGCCAGCAGTCCAGGGACAGGGGGTTTTCGGGATGAGCAGTTCTTC. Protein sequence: CASSPGTGGFRDEQFF.

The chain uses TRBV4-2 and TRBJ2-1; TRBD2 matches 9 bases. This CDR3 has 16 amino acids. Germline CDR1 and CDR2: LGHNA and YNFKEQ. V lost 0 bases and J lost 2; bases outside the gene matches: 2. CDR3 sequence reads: CASSQDRGRAYNEQFF. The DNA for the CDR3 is TGTGCCAGCAGCCAAGATCGCGGGAGGGCCTACAATGAGCAGTTCTTC.

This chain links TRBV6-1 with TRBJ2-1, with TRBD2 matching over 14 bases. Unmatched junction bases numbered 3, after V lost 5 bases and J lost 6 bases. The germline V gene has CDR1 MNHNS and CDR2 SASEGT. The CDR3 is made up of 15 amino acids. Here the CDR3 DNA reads TGTGCCAGCAGTTTGACTAGCGGGAGGGCCAATGAGCAGTTCTTC. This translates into CASSLTSGRANEQFF.

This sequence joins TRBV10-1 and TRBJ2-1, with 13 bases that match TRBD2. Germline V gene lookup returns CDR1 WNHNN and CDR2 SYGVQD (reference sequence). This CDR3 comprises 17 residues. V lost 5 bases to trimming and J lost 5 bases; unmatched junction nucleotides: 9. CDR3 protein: CASSPSLLAGGDNEQFF. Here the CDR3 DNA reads TGCGCCAGCAGTCCCTCCCTACTAGCGGGAGGGGACAATGAGCAGTTCTTC.

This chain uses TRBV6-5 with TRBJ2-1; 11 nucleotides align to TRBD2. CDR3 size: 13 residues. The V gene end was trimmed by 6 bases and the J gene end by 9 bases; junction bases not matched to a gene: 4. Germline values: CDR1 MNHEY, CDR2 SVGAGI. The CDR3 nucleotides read TGTGCCAGCAGACTAGCGGGAGAGGCTGAGCAGTTCTTC. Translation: CASRLAGEAEQFF.